The TCR beta chain under discussion was sequenced for a study of blood T cell repertoires in COVID-19. As for the study in general: Nucleic acid was either cDNA or gDNA, and it came from T cells, B-cell-depleted T cells, or PBMCs.

This CDR3 contains 16 residues. Germline loops: CDR1 SGHTA, CDR2 FQGTGA. After removal of 4 bases from V and 2 bases from J, the junction contained 7 bases not matched to a gene. Profiling relied on immunoSEQ multiplex PCR, and the TCRdb table lists in-frame clones only, not all of them. The sample has about 300,000 clones, around 88% seen once. The sequence came from a woman aged 50 to 60 with acute or convalescent COVID-19. The genes are TRBV7-3 and TRBJ2-1; TRBD2 aligns across 8 bases. Sequencing used peripheral blood. CDR3 loop: CASSSSLAATYNEQFF. The CDR3 DNA reads as TGTGCCAGCAGCTCCTCACTAGCGGCCACCTACAATGAGCAGTTCTTC.